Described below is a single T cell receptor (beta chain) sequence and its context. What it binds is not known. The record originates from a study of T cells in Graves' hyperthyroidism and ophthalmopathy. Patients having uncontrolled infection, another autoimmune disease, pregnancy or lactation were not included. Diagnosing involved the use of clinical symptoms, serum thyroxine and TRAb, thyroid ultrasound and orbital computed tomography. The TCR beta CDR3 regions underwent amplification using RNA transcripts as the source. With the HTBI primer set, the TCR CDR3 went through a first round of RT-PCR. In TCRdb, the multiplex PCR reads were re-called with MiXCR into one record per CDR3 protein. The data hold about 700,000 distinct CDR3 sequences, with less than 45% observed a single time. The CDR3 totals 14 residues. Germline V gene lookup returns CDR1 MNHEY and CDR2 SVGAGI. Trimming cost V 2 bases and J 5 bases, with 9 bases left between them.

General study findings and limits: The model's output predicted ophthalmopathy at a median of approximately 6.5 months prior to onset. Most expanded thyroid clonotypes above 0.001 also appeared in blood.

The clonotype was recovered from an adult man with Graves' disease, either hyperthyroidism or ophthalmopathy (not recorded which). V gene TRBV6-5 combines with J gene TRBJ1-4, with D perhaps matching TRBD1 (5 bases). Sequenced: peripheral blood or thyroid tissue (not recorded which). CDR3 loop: CASSYRGLNEKLFF. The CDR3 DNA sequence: TGTGCCAGCAGTTACAGGGGACTAAATGAAAAACTGTTTTTT.